Presented here are 8 T cell receptor beta chains from one specimen sequenced in a study of blood T cell repertoires in COVID-19. TCRdb's copy holds only in-frame clones and misses some; the assay was immunoSEQ multiplex PCR. The profile covers fewer than 250,000 clones, with around 83% appearing a single time and about 7% taken by the ten largest. The material sequenced was PBMCs or T cells enriched from blood (not recorded which). These receptors came from a middle-aged woman who had recovered from COVID-19.

The chain uses TRBV4-3 and TRBJ2-3; 7 bases fit TRBD2. The J segment lost 7 bases and the V segment lost 4 bases, leaving 11 bases of the junction unmatched. Germline lookup yields CDR1 LGHNA and CDR2 YSLEER. CDR3 length equals 15 residues. The CDR3 region is CASSPGGSVAHTQYF. DNA for the CDR3: TGCGCCAGCAGCCCCGGGGGGTCCGTGGCTCATACGCAGTATTTT.

This clone occurred a few times. V is TRBV28 and J is TRBJ2-1, with 7 bases fitting TRBD1. The CDR3 is made up of 16 amino acids. The trim removed 4 bases at V and 3 bases at J, leaving 9 bases unmatched. Germline V CDR1 and CDR2: MDHEN, SYDVKM. In nucleotides, the CDR3 is TGTGCCAGCAGTTCCACCGACAGGGCCATCTACAATGAGCAGTTCTTC. Translation: CASSSTDRAIYNEQFF.

V and J are TRBV7-8 and TRBJ2-1; TRBD2 agrees at 10 bases. Looked up from germline, CDR1 is SGHVS and CDR2 is FQNEAQ. V shed 3 bases, J shed 3 bases, and the junction held 5 bases outside the gene matches. The CDR3 is made up of 16 amino acids. CDR3 coding DNA: TGTGCCAGCAGCTTTTTCACTAGCGGGATCTACAATGAGCAGTTCTTC. Translated: CASSFFTSGIYNEQFF.

This clone was picked up one time. The chain joins TRBV5-1 to TRBJ2-7, with 11 bases aligning to TRBD2. The CDR3 runs to 16 residues. CDR1 is SGHRS, CDR2 YFSETQ, per germline. V lost 1 base and J lost 3; bases outside the gene matches: 6. This CDR3 is CASSLMGLAENYEQYV. CDR3 in DNA: TGCGCCAGCAGCTTGATGGGACTAGCGGAAAACTACGAGCAGTACGTC.

This chain links TRBV9 with TRBJ2-3, with D possibly being TRBD2 (6 bases). CDR3 length: 16 residues. The ends were cut back, 2 bases at V and 3 bases at J, with 16 bases in the middle. Germline V gene data show CDR1 as SGDLS and CDR2 as YYNGEE. CDR3 nucleotide sequence: TGTGCCAGCAGCGTTAGTCCCCAGCGGGCTACAGATACGCAGTATTTT. Its translation: CASSVSPQRATDTQYF.

The rearrangement uses TRBV19 and TRBJ1-2, with D possibly TRBD1 on 5 matching bases. The CDR3 runs to 14 residues. CDR1 is LNHDA and CDR2 is SQIVND in the germline V gene (reference sequence). V was clipped by 3 bases and J by 4 bases, with 12 bases between them. In DNA form, the CDR3 reads TGTGCCAGTAGTATTGGACAAGCAGCCTATGGCTACACCTTC. Encoded protein: CASSIGQAAYGYTF.

The DNA of the CDR3 is TGTGCCAGCAGTGAACGGGTTTGGGGCAATCAGCCCCAGCATTTT. Translated, it gives CASSERVWGNQPQHF. The chain joins TRBV2 to TRBJ1-5; no clear D. The CDR3 covers 15 residues. V lost 2 bases and J lost 2, with 10 bases in between. Per germline, CDR1 SNHLY and CDR2 FYNNEI.

This clone was recorded once. V usage is TRBV19 and J usage is TRBJ1-1, with TRBD1 matching over 8 bases. Per germline, CDR1 LNHDA and CDR2 SQIVND (reference sequence). Trimming took 6 bases from V and 2 from J; bases not matched to a gene: 8. The CDR3 contains 15 residues. CDR3 DNA sequence: TGTGCCAGTAGATACCCACAGGGGGGAAACACTGAAGCTTTCTTT. Amino acid sequence: CASRYPQGGNTEAFF.